Presented here are 30 T cell receptor beta chains from one specimen sequenced in a study of shared clonotypes between healthy human individuals. CD45RO-negative, CCR7-selected cells formed the naive CD8 fraction, which excluded terminally differentiated effector memory CD45RA+ cells. This table comes from immunoSEQ multiplex PCR, and its TCRdb copy is limited to in-frame clones, with some not included. The sample consists of about 2 million clones, roughly 94% of them appearing once. The sequencing sample was made of naive CD8+ T cells sorted from blood. All receptors come from a man aged 18 to 30 in good health.

In DNA form, the CDR3 reads TGTGCCAGCAGCTTGGGGGGTTTCTCGGATACGCAGTATTTT. Amino acids: CASSLGGFSDTQYF. The J gene is TRBJ2-3, the V gene TRBV5-4; the D is unclear. Germline assignment: CDR1 SGHNT and CDR2 YYREEE (reference sequence). This CDR3 spans 14 amino acids. Trimming took 0 bases from V and 6 from J, leaving 11 bases between them.

This chain links TRBV2 with TRBJ2-1; D remains unclear. Trimming left V 7 bases short and J 8 bases short, with 15 bases between. The CDR3 spans 13 residues. Germline-derived CDR1 and CDR2 are SNHLY and FYNNEI. The CDR3 sequence: CASKGLVVDEQFF. The DNA of the CDR3 is TGTGCCAGCAAGGGCCTAGTGGTAGATGAGCAGTTCTTC.

CDR3 amino acids: CASSLLRDTEKLFF. The DNA for the CDR3 is TGTGCCAGCAGCTTGTTAAGGGATACTGAAAAACTGTTTTTT. The chain employs TRBV5-6 and TRBJ1-4, with D uncertain. Trimming took off 1 base at V and 7 bases at J, with 11 bases between the two ends. Germline V CDR1 and CDR2: SGHDT, YYEEEE. The CDR3 covers 14 residues. The full variable domain, rest sourced from reference TRBV5-6 and TRBJ1-4, is DAGVTQSPTHLIKTRGQQVTLRCSPKSGHDTVSWYQQALGQGPQFIFQYYEEEERQRGNFPDRFSGHQFPNYSSELNVNALLLGDSALYLCASSLLRDTEKLFFGSGTQLSVL.

V usage is TRBV7-3 and J usage is TRBJ2-7, with TRBD2 as a possible D gene (5 bases). The V end lost 10 bases, the J end lost 2 bases, and 21 bases lay between the germline ends. The CDR3 length is 15 residues. The V gene's germline CDR1 is SGHTA and CDR2 FQGTGA. The CDR3 reads CATLPGGGRPYEQYF. The CDR3, as DNA: TGTGCCACCCTGCCAGGAGGCGGGCGCCCCTACGAGCAGTACTTC. The whole variable domain, remainder taken from reference TRBV7-3 and TRBJ2-7, is GAGVSQTPSNKVTEKGKYVELRCDPISGHTALYWYRQSLGQGPEFLIYFQGTGAADDSGLPNDRFFAVRPEGSVSTLKIQRTERGDSAVYLCATLPGGGRPYEQYFGPGTRLTVT.

The chain joins TRBV9 to TRBJ2-1, with no clear D. Deletions cut 0 bases from V and 6 bases from J, with 16 bases between. Germline lookup yields CDR1 SGDLS and CDR2 YYNGEE. CDR3 length equals 16 residues. The CDR3 DNA follows: TGTGCCAGCAGCGTAGCAAACTACCCGCCCGTCAATGAGCAGTTCTTC. This translates into CASSVANYPPVNEQFF.

The chain uses TRBV7-9 and TRBJ1-1; TRBD1 matches 9 bases. The trim removed 5 bases at V and 5 bases at J, leaving 9 bases unmatched. Looked up from germline, CDR1 is SEHNR and CDR2 is FQNEAQ (reference sequence). The CDR3 loop spans 15 amino acids. The CDR3 DNA is TGTGCCAGCAGCACCCTACAGGGGGCATATACTGAAGCTTTCTTT. This translates into CASSTLQGAYTEAFF.

As regards this clone: Other DNA sequences in the same sample also yield this CDR3. The V gene is TRBV11-2, the J gene TRBJ2-7; 12 bases line up with TRBD1. Trimming took 3 bases from V and 4 from J; bases not matched to a gene: 1. The CDR3 extends over 14 amino acids. Germline CDR1 SGHAT, CDR2 FQNNGV. CDR3 in amino acids: CASSLGQGAYEQYF. CDR3 in DNA: TGTGCCAGCAGCTTGGGACAGGGGGCGTACGAGCAGTACTTC.

The rearrangement links TRBV7-9 to TRBJ2-1; D possibly corresponds to TRBD2 (7 bases). This CDR3 contains 15 residues. Trimming stripped 8 bases from V and 4 bases from J, with 18 bases between. Per germline, CDR1 SEHNR and CDR2 FQNEAQ (reference sequence). CDR3 amino acids: CASLSVGGRYNEQFF. CDR3 DNA: TGTGCCAGCCTCTCTGTGGGGGGGCGGTACAATGAGCAGTTCTTC.

This chain uses TRBV10-1 with TRBJ1-2, with D possibly TRBD1 on 5 matching bases. Germline loops: CDR1 WNHNN, CDR2 SYGVQD (reference sequence). This CDR3 comprises 15 residues. V gave up 5 bases and J gave up 4 bases, with 17 bases separating them. This CDR3 reads CASSKGQGGSYGYTF. CDR3 DNA: TGCGCCAGCAGTAAGGGCCAGGGTGGGAGCTATGGCTACACCTTC.

The chain is built from TRBV7-3 and TRBJ1-1, with 10 bases matching TRBD1. V shed 1 base, J shed 2 bases, and the junction held 19 bases outside the gene matches. The CDR3 has 21 amino acids. The germline V gene has CDR1 SGHTA and CDR2 FQGTGA. The CDR3: CASSLMPVHTGTGDANTEAFF. The CDR3 region has the DNA TGTGCCAGCAGCTTAATGCCTGTTCATACCGGGACAGGGGATGCAAACACTGAAGCTTTCTTT. Combining the CDR3 with reference TRBV7-3 and TRBJ1-1 gives the whole variable domain GAGVSQTPSNKVTEKGKYVELRCDPISGHTALYWYRQSLGQGPEFLIYFQGTGAADDSGLPNDRFFAVRPEGSVSTLKIQRTERGDSAVYLCASSLMPVHTGTGDANTEAFFGQGTRLTVV.

V gene TRBV4-3 combines with J gene TRBJ2-2; either TRBD1 or TRBD2 may fit D (6 bases each). Trimming shortened V by 0 bases and J by 4 bases, and 15 bases separated the two germline ends. This CDR3 comprises 17 residues. CDR1 is LGHNA and CDR2 is YSLEER in the germline V gene. The CDR3 nucleotides read TGCGCCAGCAGCCAAGAGTACAGGGTGGAGGGCACCGGGGAGCTGTTTTTT. Amino acid sequence: CASSQEYRVEGTGELFF.

The chain combines TRBV5-4 with TRBJ2-2; D remains ambiguous. V was clipped by 3 bases and J by 11 bases, with 14 bases between them. The V gene's germline CDR1 is SGHNT and CDR2 YYREEE (reference sequence). This CDR3 region has 13 residues. The CDR3 here is CASSSSGTHELFF. The DNA of the CDR3 is TGTGCCAGCAGCTCTTCGGGCACACACGAGCTGTTTTTT.

The genes are TRBV7-9 and TRBJ1-4; D gene ambiguous. The CDR3 sequence is 15 residues long. V lost 5 bases, J lost 4 bases, and 14 bases lay in between. Germline CDR1 and CDR2: SEHNR and FQNEAQ (reference sequence). CDR3: CASSLPLAGNEKLFF. The DNA of the CDR3 is TGTGCCAGCAGCCTCCCCTTGGCCGGTAATGAAAAACTGTTTTTT.

The rearrangement joins TRBV18 to TRBJ2-1; the D gene is possibly TRBD2 (6 bases). Deletions cut 1 base from V and 4 bases from J, with 14 bases between. The CDR3 extends over 16 amino acids. Germline V gives CDR1 KGHSH, CDR2 LQKENI. CDR3 amino acids: CASSPRDLAGYNEQFF. DNA for the CDR3: TGTGCCAGCTCACCACGGGACTTGGCGGGGTACAATGAGCAGTTCTTC.

V gene TRBV7-8 combines with J gene TRBJ2-7; no reliable D call. With 4 bases removed from V and 7 bases from J, the gap between germline ends came to 8 bases. Germline V CDR1 and CDR2: SGHVS, FQNEAQ. This CDR3 has 11 residues. The CDR3 DNA sequence: TGTGCCAGCAGCTCCCTGGGAGAGCAGTACTTC. This encodes CASSSLGEQYF. Full variable domain (remainder filled in from reference TRBV7-8 and TRBJ2-7): GAGVSQSPRYKVAKRGQDVALRCDPISGHVSLFWYQQALGQGPEFLTYFQNEAQLDKSGLPSDRFFAERPEGSVSTLKIQRTQQEDSAVYLCASSSLGEQYFGPGTRLTVT.

J is TRBJ1-1 and V is TRBV27, with D possibly matching TRBD1 (6 bases). Trimming left V 3 bases short and J 4 bases short, with 18 bases between. In germline, CDR1 is MNHEY, CDR2 SMNVEV (reference sequence). This CDR3 has 16 amino acids. The CDR3 DNA reads TGTGCCAGCAGTTTGGCCAGGGATGGAGGGGGCACTGAAGCTTTCTTT. It is translated as CASSLARDGGGTEAFF.

This clone was observed a single time. The chain combines TRBV28 with TRBJ1-1; D gene unclear. This CDR3 region has 14 residues. V lost 6 bases, J lost 11 bases, and 22 bases lay in between. Germline V gene data show CDR1 as MDHEN and CDR2 as SYDVKM. CDR3 sequence: CASSADDMVLGAFF. The CDR3 coding sequence is TGTGCCAGCAGCGCCGATGACATGGTTCTGGGTGCTTTCTTT. The full variable domain, with the rest looked up from reference TRBV28 and TRBJ1-1, is DVKVTQSSRYLVKRTGEKVFLECVQDMDHENMFWYRQDPGLGLRLIYFSYDVKMKEKGDIPEGYSVSREKKERFSLILESASTNQTSMYLCASSADDMVLGAFFGQGTRLTVV.

CDR3 DNA sequence: TGTGCCAGCTCACCATCCGGACACGAACAAGAGACCCAGTACTTC. Protein product: CASSPSGHEQETQYF. The chain is built from TRBV18 and TRBJ2-5; TRBD1 is a possible D gene (5 bases). Germline V gene sequence: CDR1 KGHSH, CDR2 LQKENI. The V end was cut by 2 bases, the J end by 2 bases, with 12 bases between. CDR3 size: 15 residues.

The V and J genes are TRBV11-2 and TRBJ1-5, with TRBD1 matching 8 bases. CDR3 length equals 15 residues. With 1 base clipped from V and 7 bases from J, the junction kept 6 bases outside the gene matches. Germline V gene lookup returns CDR1 SGHAT and CDR2 FQNNGV. DNA of the CDR3: TGTGCCAGCAGCTTAGGCCAGGGGACAGGCCAGCCCCAGCATTTT. It translates to CASSLGQGTGQPQHF.

Worth noting for this clone: The sample carries other DNA sequences with the same CDR3. The V gene is TRBV7-9, the J gene TRBJ2-5, with 9 bases that match TRBD1. Germline lookup yields CDR1 SEHNR and CDR2 FQNEAQ (reference sequence). V was pared by 1 base and J by 5 bases, with 2 bases of the junction left unmatched. The CDR3 is 14 amino acids. The CDR3 loop reads CASSLVGTGETQYF. In DNA form, the CDR3 reads TGTGCCAGCAGCTTAGTCGGGACAGGGGAGACCCAGTACTTC.

The chain uses TRBV5-1 and TRBJ2-2; TRBD2 is a possible D gene (7 bases). CDR3 length: 17 residues. Germline CDR1 and CDR2: SGHRS and YFSETQ. The V and J ends lost 4 bases and 0 bases respectively, with 16 bases between them. CDR3 loop: CASSLTGGPSNTGELFF. The CDR3 DNA reads TGCGCCAGCAGCCTCACGGGGGGCCCATCGAACACCGGGGAGCTGTTTTTT.

The genes are TRBV6-1 and TRBJ2-5; 8 bases line up with TRBD1. J was trimmed by 4 bases and V by 5 bases; bases with no gene match: 9. The CDR3 length is 15 residues. CDR1 MNHNS and CDR2 SASEGT come from the germline V gene. The DNA for the CDR3 is TGTGCCAGCAGTATAGACACCGGGACAGGAGAGACCCAGTACTTC. Its translation: CASSIDTGTGETQYF.

This rearrangement joins TRBV27 to TRBJ2-7; D ambiguous. Germline CDR1 MNHEY, CDR2 SMNVEV (reference sequence). Trimming removed 5 bases at V and 0 bases at J, with 11 bases between. The CDR3 has 14 residues. The CDR3 region has the DNA TGTGCCAGCAGTCCTCTAGATCCCTCCTACGAGCAGTACTTC. Protein sequence: CASSPLDPSYEQYF.

The V call is TRBV27, the J call TRBJ2-7; TRBD2 matches 13 bases. The length of the CDR3 is 17 residues. Trimming took 5 bases from V and 2 from J; bases not matched to a gene: 9. Germline V gives CDR1 MNHEY, CDR2 SMNVEV (reference sequence). CDR3 bases: TGTGCCAGCAGTCTGAACGGACTAGCGGGGGCTCCCTACGAGCAGTACTTC. It specifies CASSLNGLAGAPYEQYF.

V usage is TRBV4-1 and J usage is TRBJ2-1; D is possibly TRBD2 (6 bases). This CDR3 region has 15 residues. Germline-derived CDR1 and CDR2 are MGHRA and YSYEKL. Trimming shortened V by 7 bases and J by 1 base, and 14 bases separated the two germline ends. CDR3: CASKDLAGSYNEQFF. The CDR3, as DNA: TGCGCCAGCAAAGATCTGGCGGGGTCCTACAATGAGCAGTTCTTC.

The chain is built from TRBV4-3 and TRBJ1-2; 7 bases agree with TRBD1. V was clipped by 4 bases and J by 4 bases; unmatched bases: 9. Germline-derived CDR1 and CDR2 are LGHNA and YSLEER. The CDR3 covers 15 residues. CDR3 residues: CASSPGTEGRYGYTF. As DNA, the CDR3 is TGCGCCAGCAGCCCCGGGACAGAGGGTCGCTATGGCTACACCTTC.

As regards this clone: The same CDR3 arises from other DNA sequences in this sample as well. The V call is TRBV29-1, the J call TRBJ2-7; TRBD1 matches at 7 bases. After removal of 6 bases from V and 2 bases from J, the junction contained 1 base not matched to a gene. The CDR3 has 11 residues. Germline lookup yields CDR1 SQVTM and CDR2 ANQGSEA. In nucleotides, the CDR3 is TGCAGCGTAACAGGGGCCTACGAGCAGTACTTC. This codes for CSVTGAYEQYF.

CDR3 amino acids: CASSPGTGPLADTQYF. CDR3 in DNA: TGTGCCAGCTCACCGGGGACAGGCCCGCTCGCAGATACGCAGTATTTT. The chain has TRBV18 and TRBJ2-3; 8 bases line up with TRBD1. The junction had 9 bases not matched to a gene; V was cut back by 3 bases and J by 4 bases. The germline V gene has CDR1 KGHSH and CDR2 LQKENI. The CDR3 spans 16 residues.

The rearrangement joins TRBV29-1 to TRBJ2-7; no reliable D call. The CDR3 spans 13 residues. With 0 bases removed from V and 0 bases from J, the gap between germline ends came to 6 bases. CDR1 and CDR2 from the germline V gene are SQVTM and ANQGSEA. This CDR3 reads CSVEDTFSYEQYF. CDR3 sequence (DNA): TGCAGCGTTGAAGACACGTTCTCCTACGAGCAGTACTTC.

The chain has TRBV2 and TRBJ2-5; D is undetermined. CDR3 length equals 13 residues. V was clipped by 7 bases and J by 5 bases, with 14 bases between them. Per germline, CDR1 SNHLY and CDR2 FYNNEI. In nucleotides, the CDR3 is TGTGCCAGCACGCCCGAGTGGTGGGAGACCCAGTACTTC. Amino acid sequence: CASTPEWWETQYF.